This is a list of T cell receptor beta chains from one sample in a study of T cells in Graves' hyperthyroidism and ophthalmopathy. TCRdb independently ran MiXCR on the multiplex PCR reads; one entry per CDR3 protein. The top ten clones hold approximately 20% of a sample with about 180,000 distinct CDR3 sequences, just under 9.5% of them seen once. Source material: blood. The receptors here all came from a woman under 30 with Graves' hyperthyroidism that later progressed to Graves' ophthalmopathy. CDR3s leave out the opening cysteine and the closing phenylalanine or tryptophan.

j_call v_call cdr3_aa
TRBJ2-1 TRBV11-2 ASSPSGRSNEQF
TRBJ2-5 TRBV9 ASSGGQGGGETQY
TRBJ2-1 TRBV30 AWQLPYNEQF
TRBJ1-1 TRBV19 ASSIDWDGDTEAF
TRBJ2-7 TRBV30 AWSGFGGFEQY
TRBJ1-4 TRBV19 ASSMGRILNEKLF
TRBJ2-1 TRBV10-3 AIMVPRDIGNEQF
TRBJ2-5 TRBV10-1 ASRQSHCKKETQY
TRBJ2-6 TRBV10-3 AISDQGGANVLT
TRBJ1-5 TRBV16 ASSQSIWDRDYSYSNQPQH
TRBJ2-1 TRBV5-6 ASSVLQVDEQF
TRBJ1-1 TRBV6-6 ASSYAGAWRAF
TRBJ2-5 TRBV20-1 SAGKRETVETQY
TRBJ2-5 TRBV24-1 ATSESHRGQETQY
TRBJ1-2 TRBV24-1 ATSDGGLGDYGYT
TRBJ2-5 TRBV25-1 ASSEGWTDQETQY
TRBJ2-1 TRBV7-9 ASSLGLAGVSYNEQF
TRBJ1-2 TRBV6-8 ASNVDGAPHYT
TRBJ2-2 TRBV4-1 ASSQVQGAAGELF
TRBJ2-7 TRBV7-9 ASFPRSGPDYEQY
TRBJ2-1 TRBV30 ATQRLINEQF
TRBJ2-1 TRBV30 AWSVTEQQF